Here is one TCR beta chain with its context. At one of its ends the junction is not consistent with the germline gene, which may arise from a read error. This entry is derived from a study of patients and donors after allogeneic stem cell transplantation. TCRdb re-called the RT-PCR reads with MiXCR, one entry per CDR3 protein. Of approximately 99,000 distinct CDR3 sequences listed, around 33% are singletons. This CDR3 has 14 residues. Germline CDR1 is SGHRS and CDR2 is YFSETQ. The chain recombines TRBV5-1 with TRBJ1-5; D call uncertain. This clonotype originated in a human donor who was either an allogeneic HSCT recipient or a stem cell or donor lymphocyte infusion donor (not recorded which). It is not recorded whose cells these are; they may come from a transplant donor. Sequencing used blood, either unsorted or a sorted T cell fraction (not recorded which). The CDR3 nucleotides read TGCGCCAGCAGCATGGACGGTAGCAGTCAGCCCCAGCATTTT. Its protein product is CASSMDGSSQPQHF. Full variable domain (remainder filled in from reference TRBV5-1 and TRBJ1-5): KAGVTQTPRYLIKTRGQQVTLSCSPISGHRSVSWYQQTPGQGLQFLFEYFSETQRNKGNFPGRFSGRQFSNSRSEMNVSTLELGDSALYLCASSMDGSSQPQHFGDGTRLSIL.